This T cell receptor (beta chain) is drawn from a study of blood T cells in healthy people across ages. The study's findings and limits: Roughly linear declines in TCR beta diversity per million T cells occurred with age.

PCR was performed a second time for about 7 to 12 cycles using a sample-barcoded 5' primer and a J-beta primer mix. TCRdb processed the 5' RACE reads anew with MiXCR; each CDR3 protein has one entry. Of some 900,000 distinct CDR3 sequences in the sample, 25% to 30% were seen once. Germline-derived CDR1 and CDR2 are KGHDR and SFDVKD. V was clipped by 3 bases and J by 4 bases; unmatched bases: 13. The CDR3 contains 19 residues. This clonotype was seen many times. Its antigen is unknown. The clonotype was recovered from a woman older than 75 in good health. The material sequenced was blood. This rearrangement joins TRBV24-1 to TRBJ2-3, with 12 bases lining up with TRBD2. CDR3: CATSDISKTSGGKADTQYF. The CDR3 DNA follows: TGTGCCACCAGTGATATCTCTAAGACTAGCGGGGGAAAGGCAGATACGCAGTATTTT.